This entry lists 25 T cell receptor beta chains sequenced from one sample in a study of blood T cells in healthy people across ages. Primed by a sample-barcoded 5' primer and a J-beta primer mix, a second PCR proceeded for 7 to 11 cycles. Each CDR3 protein is one row after TCRdb ran MiXCR on the 5' RACE reads. The sample lists around 650,000 distinct CDR3 sequences, around 38% occurring once. The sequenced material came from blood. Receptor source: a man aged 80 or over in good health.

The gene calls are TRBV20-1 and TRBJ1-4; D not resolved. V lost 1 base and J 7 bases, leaving 19 bases between the germline ends. Germline values: CDR1 DFQATT, CDR2 SNEGSKA (reference sequence). The CDR3 extends over 16 amino acids. CDR3 in DNA: TGCAGTGCTAGAGGCGCCTGGGGAGGAGTGGGTGAAAAACTGTTTTTT. Protein: CSARGAWGGVGEKLFF.

At least ten counts were recorded for this clonotype. The chain joins TRBV7-2 to TRBJ2-7; D is possibly TRBD1 (5 bases). Germline V lookup: CDR1 SGHTA, CDR2 FQGNSA. The germline V and J ends were trimmed by 5 bases and 2 bases, with 13 bases remaining between them. The CDR3 covers 14 residues. The CDR3 region is CASSPRTLTYEQYF. In nucleotides, the CDR3 is TGTGCCAGCAGCCCCCGGACACTTACCTACGAGCAGTACTTC. Full variable domain (outside the CDR3, taken from reference TRBV7-2 and TRBJ2-7): GAGVSQSPSNKVTEKGKDVELRCDPISGHTALYWYRQSLGQGLEFLIYFQGNSAPDKSGLPSDRFSAERTGGSVSTLTIQRTQQEDSAVYLCASSPRTLTYEQYFGPGTRLTVT.

The CDR3: CASRDSSGGAGELFF. The CDR3 bases are TGTGCCAGCAGGGATTCTAGCGGGGGGGCCGGGGAGCTGTTTTTT. V gene TRBV6-6 combines with J gene TRBJ2-2; 12 positions agree with TRBD2. CDR3 size: 15 residues. The V gene end was trimmed by 6 bases and the J gene end by 6 bases; junction bases not matched to a gene: 5. Germline V lookup: CDR1 MNHNY, CDR2 SVGAGI (reference sequence).

This clonotype was seen only a few times. V usage is TRBV10-3 and J usage is TRBJ2-7, with D perhaps TRBD2 (6 bases). In germline, CDR1 is ENHRY, CDR2 SYGVKD. This CDR3 region has 14 residues. The V end was cut by 6 bases, the J end by 0 bases, with 12 bases between. CDR3 DNA: TGTGCCATCAGCCGGGGAGGAAACTCCTACGAGCAGTACTTC. Translation: CAISRGGNSYEQYF.

V is TRBV11-3 and J is TRBJ2-3; possible D gene TRBD2, 6 bases. The CDR3 has 15 amino acids. The germline gives CDR1 SGHNT, CDR2 YENEEA. The V and J ends lost 1 base and 4 bases respectively, with 12 bases between them. The CDR3 DNA follows: TGTGCCAGCAGCTTAGGCGGGATGGGGGCAGATACGCAGTATTTT. Translation: CASSLGGMGADTQYF.

The CDR3 is CSASGTGGSYEQYF. The DNA for the CDR3 is TGCAGTGCTAGTGGGACAGGGGGATCCTACGAGCAGTACTTC. The chain uses TRBV20-1 and TRBJ2-5; 11 positions match TRBD1. The J call may not be correct, given that the DNA end is closer to TRBJ2-7. Per germline, CDR1 DFQATT and CDR2 SNEGSKA (reference sequence). The CDR3 is 14 amino acids.

This clonotype has only a few counts. The chain has TRBV28 and TRBJ1-2; 9 nucleotides align to TRBD1. The CDR3 length is 17 residues. Germline CDR1 reads MDHEN; CDR2 reads SYDVKM. The ends lost 5 bases at V and 8 bases at J; junction bases unmatched: 18. The CDR3 loop is CASSLGGTQGALRGYTF. The CDR3 DNA sequence: TGTGCCAGCAGTCTAGGGGGCACACAGGGGGCCTTACGGGGCTACACCTTC.

Ten or more counts support this clonotype. The gene calls are TRBV20-1 and TRBJ2-1; 10 nucleotides line up with TRBD2. The junction had 4 bases not matched to a gene; V was cut back by 2 bases and J by 3 bases. In germline, CDR1 is DFQATT, CDR2 SNEGSKA (reference sequence). This CDR3 comprises 15 residues. CDR3 residues: CSARRGTSVYNEQFF. As DNA, the CDR3 is TGCAGTGCTAGAAGGGGGACTAGCGTCTACAATGAGCAGTTCTTC.

This chain links TRBV2 with TRBJ2-7; D is unclear. Between the trimmed V and J ends, which lost 2 bases and 6 bases, there was a span of 5 bases. CDR3 length equals 11 residues. CDR1 is SNHLY and CDR2 is FYNNEI in the germline V gene. CDR3 coding DNA: TGTGCCAGCAGTGAATCTGTCGAGCAGTACTTC. Its protein product is CASSESVEQYF.

Only a few counts were recorded for this clonotype. The rearrangement uses TRBV5-1 and TRBJ2-7; weak D call: TRBD1 (5 bases). Germline CDR1 reads SGHRS; CDR2 reads YFSETQ. The CDR3 is 15 amino acids. V lost 1 base, J lost 2 bases, and 13 bases lay in between. The CDR3 spells CASSLTDSPTYEQYF. DNA of the CDR3: TGCGCCAGCAGCTTGACTGACAGCCCTACCTACGAGCAGTACTTC. Combining the CDR3 with reference TRBV5-1 and TRBJ2-7 gives the whole variable domain KAGVTQTPRYLIKTRGQQVTLSCSPISGHRSVSWYQQTPGQGLQFLFEYFSETQRNKGNFPGRFSGRQFSNSRSEMNVSTLELGDSALYLCASSLTDSPTYEQYFGPGTRLTVT.

CDR3 sequence reads: CASSQEVLLREYF. CDR3 nucleotides: TGCGCCAGCAGCCAAGAAGTTCTGCTCCGGGAGTACTTC. The rearrangement uses TRBV4-1 and TRBJ2-5; D is unresolved. The CDR3 is 13 residues long. Germline CDR1 MGHRA, CDR2 YSYEKL. Trimming took 0 bases from V and 12 from J, leaving 14 bases between them.

The CDR3 sequence: CASQRSGSGELFF. CDR3 bases: TGCGCCAGCCAAAGGAGCGGGAGCGGGGAGCTGTTTTTT. V gene TRBV10-1 combines with J gene TRBJ2-2; TRBD2 aligns across 8 bases. V dropped 8 bases and J dropped 7; count of bases not matched to a gene: 6. This CDR3 comprises 13 residues. Germline values: CDR1 WNHNN, CDR2 SYGVQD (reference sequence).

This clonotype was picked up a small number of times. The chain uses TRBV4-2 and TRBJ1-4; D unclear. The CDR3 loop spans 15 amino acids. CDR1 and CDR2 (germline): LGHNA, YNFKEQ. Deletions cut 1 base from V and 2 bases from J, with 8 bases between. CDR3 sequence (DNA): TGTGCCAGCAGCCAAGTCGATAGGACTAATGAAAAACTGTTTTTT. It codes for CASSQVDRTNEKLFF.

This clonotype was seen a few times. The J gene is TRBJ1-1, the V gene TRBV9; D gene ambiguous. The CDR3 has 14 amino acids. V was trimmed by 0 bases and J by 4 bases, leaving 10 bases between them. Germline CDR1 is SGDLS and CDR2 is YYNGEE. This CDR3 is CASSVVLTATEAFF. The CDR3 nucleotides read TGTGCCAGCAGCGTAGTCCTGACTGCCACTGAAGCTTTCTTT.

The chain combines TRBV3-1 with TRBJ2-1, with D perhaps TRBD1 (6 bases). The CDR3 is made up of 12 amino acids. Trimming removed 5 bases from V and 9 bases from J, with 11 bases in between. Germline values: CDR1 LGHDT, CDR2 YNNKEL (reference sequence). This CDR3 reads CASSSDRFEQFF. CDR3 DNA sequence: TGTGCCAGCAGCTCCGACAGGTTTGAGCAGTTCTTC.

On this clonotype itself: The junction shows a germline mismatch at one end, possibly a read error. The chain recombines TRBV11-1 with TRBJ2-3; possibly TRBD2 for D (5 bases). Germline CDR1 is SGHAT and CDR2 is FQDESV (reference sequence). The CDR3 extends over 16 amino acids. For the CDR3, the DNA is TGTGCCAGCACCCCCGGTCGGGATAGGGTCCAAGATGCGCAGTATTTT. It yields the protein CASTPGRDRVQDAQYF.

This clonotype occurred a few times. The chain recombines TRBV3-1 with TRBJ1-2; D perhaps matches TRBD1 (5 bases). The CDR3 runs to 14 residues. Trimming took off 4 bases at V and 13 bases at J, with 22 bases between the two ends. Germline lookup yields CDR1 LGHDT and CDR2 YNNKEL (reference sequence). The DNA of the CDR3 is TGTGCCAGCAGCCGGAAGGGTTGGGACCTGGCGTGCACCTTC. Translated: CASSRKGWDLACTF.

J is TRBJ2-2 and V is TRBV4-1; 8 bases are a match to TRBD1. CDR1 is MGHRA and CDR2 is YSYEKL in the germline V gene. The junction had 20 bases not matched to a gene; V was cut back by 6 bases and J by 5 bases. CDR3 size: 19 residues. The DNA of the CDR3 is TGCGCCAGCAGTCGAAGGGCCCCAGGACAGGGAGACTATACCGGGGAGCTGTTTTTT. Protein: CASSRRAPGQGDYTGELFF.

A few counts support this clonotype. This chain links TRBV20-1 with TRBJ2-6; D call uncertain. V gave up 8 bases and J gave up 0 bases, with 14 bases separating them. There are 15 residues in the CDR3. The germline gives CDR1 DFQATT, CDR2 SNEGSKA (reference sequence). Written as DNA, the CDR3 is TGCAGTCCCTCCCACAGCGACTCTGGGGCCAACGTCCTGACTTTC. It is translated as CSPSHSDSGANVLTF.

The CDR3: CSARGQSTDTQYF. The CDR3 nucleotides are TGCAGTGCTAGAGGACAAAGTACAGATACGCAGTATTTT. The V call is TRBV20-1, the J call TRBJ2-3; D remains unclear. This CDR3 is 13 amino acids long. The V end was cut by 1 base, the J end by 3 bases, with 8 bases between. Per germline, CDR1 DFQATT and CDR2 SNEGSKA (reference sequence).

This clonotype was seen a few times. This sequence joins TRBV28 and TRBJ2-5; D uncertain. This CDR3 has 13 amino acids. The germline V gene has CDR1 MDHEN and CDR2 SYDVKM. The V end lost 7 bases, the J end lost 5 bases, and 14 bases lay between the germline ends. The CDR3: CASISLVGETQYF. CDR3 DNA: TGTGCCAGCATCTCCCTGGTGGGGGAGACCCAGTACTTC.

This clonotype was detected ten times or more. The rearrangement links TRBV7-8 to TRBJ2-4, with 10 bases identical to TRBD2. This CDR3 comprises 15 residues. J was trimmed by 1 base and V by 5 bases; bases with no gene match: 2. Per the germline V gene, CDR1 is SGHVS and CDR2 is FQNEAQ. In DNA, the CDR3 is TGTGCCAGCAGCCGAGCGGGAGGGGCCAAAAACATTCAGTACTTC. Protein: CASSRAGGAKNIQYF. Based on the CDR3 plus reference TRBV7-8 and TRBJ2-4, the full variable domain is GAGVSQSPRYKVAKRGQDVALRCDPISGHVSLFWYQQALGQGPEFLTYFQNEAQLDKSGLPSDRFFAERPEGSVSTLKIQRTQQEDSAVYLCASSRAGGAKNIQYFGAGTRLSVL.

Remarks on this clonotype: A much larger clonotype is one base distant, so this may be a read error. The rearrangement joins TRBV10-3 to TRBJ2-7; TRBD1 might be the D (6 bases). Germline V gene lookup returns CDR1 ENHRY and CDR2 SYGVKD. The ends were cut back, 7 bases at V and 5 bases at J, with 18 bases in the middle. CDR3 length: 14 amino acids. CDR3 nucleotide sequence: TGTGCCATCAATAATAACCCAGGGGCCGACGAGCAGTACTTC. Translating it yields CAINNNPGADEQYF.

This clonotype has only a few counts. The rearrangement joins TRBV25-1 to TRBJ1-5, with no clear D. V was pared by 6 bases and J by 5 bases, with 17 bases between. Per germline, CDR1 MGHDK and CDR2 SYGVNS. The CDR3 spans 15 residues. DNA for the CDR3: TGTGCCAGCAGCCCGGCGGGCAGGCGCTATCAGCCCCAGCATTTT. Translating gives CASSPAGRRYQPQHF.

The chain employs TRBV2 and TRBJ2-1; 7 bases fit TRBD2. The CDR3 runs 15 residues. V dropped 4 bases and J dropped 9; count of bases not matched to a gene: 12. From germline, CDR1 is SNHLY and CDR2 FYNNEI. CDR3 residues: CASSGLSSGIGEQFF. CDR3 nucleotides: TGTGCCAGCAGTGGTCTTTCTAGCGGAATCGGTGAGCAGTTCTTC.